Given below is one T cell receptor (beta chain) in context. This entry is derived from a study of blood T cell repertoires in COVID-19. The assay was immunoSEQ multiplex PCR, and TCRdb's table has in-frame clones only and misses some. The table lists under 250,000 clones, almost 85% of them singletons. The CDR3 runs to 15 residues. Germline CDR1 is SGHVS and CDR2 is FNYEAQ. V lost 8 bases, J lost 6 bases, and 12 bases stayed unmatched. The TCR was taken from a woman aged 50 to 65 with acute COVID-19. Sequenced input: PBMCs or T cells enriched from blood (not recorded which). The chain carries TRBV7-6 and TRBJ2-2, with 7 bases identical to TRBD1. The CDR3 loop is CASHPGGQGAGELFF. For the CDR3, the DNA is TGTGCCAGCCACCCCGGTGGGCAGGGGGCCGGGGAGCTGTTTTTT.